This is a list of T cell receptor beta chains from one sample in a study of T cells in localized non-small cell lung cancer. The repertoire was sequenced with immunoSEQ multiplex PCR; TCRdb's copy has only in-frame clones and lacks some. The sample consists of about 2,800 clones, around 27% of them appearing once. The sample was lung tumor tissue, taken before any cancer treatment. These receptors were collected from a female donor older than 55 with stage III lung adenocarcinoma. Each CDR3 is given without its conserved first and last residue. Each record gives: CDR3 protein, V gene, CDR3 length, J gene.

CDR3 protein: ATSRKSGSGTDTQY
V gene: TRBV15
CDR3 length: 14
J gene: TRBJ2-3

CDR3 protein: ASSLWSGLVYEQY
V gene: TRBV28
CDR3 length: 13
J gene: TRBJ2-7

CDR3 protein: ASGFPSMWDYNEQF
V gene: TRBV12-5
CDR3 length: 14
J gene: TRBJ2-1

CDR3 protein: ASSYSVSQPQH
V gene: TRBV6-8
CDR3 length: 11
J gene: TRBJ1-5

CDR3 protein: ASSLTRNTGELF
V gene: TRBV6-8
CDR3 length: 12
J gene: TRBJ2-2

CDR3 protein: ASSYPWGSSRPDTQY
V gene: TRBV6-8
CDR3 length: 15
J gene: TRBJ2-3

CDR3 protein: ASSSVWDGNYEQY
V gene: TRBV18
CDR3 length: 13
J gene: TRBJ2-7

CDR3 protein: ASSQTGGEVTNEKLF
V gene: TRBV28
CDR3 length: 15
J gene: TRBJ1-4

CDR3 protein: ASTDTLAGVAKNIQY
V gene: TRBV19
CDR3 length: 15
J gene: TRBJ2-4

CDR3 protein: ASRGDTSYEQY
V gene: TRBV9
CDR3 length: 11
J gene: TRBJ2-7

CDR3 protein: ASSFRDRGTNEQF
V gene: TRBV7-6
CDR3 length: 13
J gene: TRBJ2-1